These T cell receptor beta chains were read from a single sample in a study of cytomegalovirus exposure and HLA in healthy donors. TCRdb keeps only in-frame clones here, not all; method: immunoSEQ multiplex PCR. In the table there are about 140,000 clones, about 80% of which are singletons. Sequenced sample: PBMCs. The origin of the receptors is a woman aged 35 to 49 in good health and CMV-seropositive. Both conserved end residues are part of each CDR3. The D gene is left open where the match is weak. Size is omitted from some rows. Given values are once, few, many or a class for expanded clones.

.	.	TRBJ1-6	TRBV28	CASSLLQGYNSPLHF	TGTGCCAGCAGTTTATTGCAGGGGTATAATTCACCCCTCCACTTT
.	TRBD2	TRBJ2-3	TRBV5-4	CASSFGLASDTQYF	TGTGCCAGCAGCTTCGGACTAGCCTCAGATACGCAGTATTTT
.	TRBD1	TRBJ1-1	TRBV5-4	CASSLDRGSEAFF	TGTGCCAGCAGCTTAGACAGGGGAAGTGAAGCTTTCTTT
.	.	TRBJ1-1	TRBV6-1	CASMSYTEAFF	TGTGCCAGCATGTCCTATACTGAAGCTTTCTTT
.	TRBD2	TRBJ2-3	TRBV27	CASRLAGGRLSTDTQYF	TGTGCCAGCCGGCTAGCGGGAGGCCGGTTAAGCACAGATACGCAGTATTTT
.	TRBD2	TRBJ2-7	TRBV7-9	CASSLAIGLAGVYEQYF	TGTGCCAGCAGCTTAGCGATTGGACTAGCGGGAGTCTACGAGCAGTACTTC
.	TRBD2	TRBJ2-6	TRBV19	CASRSSGRASGANVLTF	TGTGCCAGTAGATCTAGCGGGAGGGCGTCTGGGGCCAACGTCCTGACTTTC
many	.	TRBJ2-3	TRBV4-1	CASSPGLDRLNTQYF	TGCGCCAGCAGCCCGGGACTGGATAGGCTAAATACGCAGTATTTT
.	.	TRBJ2-1	TRBV2	CASSAMGASYNEQFF	TGTGCCAGCAGTGCAATGGGGGCCTCCTACAATGAGCAGTTCTTC
.	.	TRBJ2-7	TRBV18	CASSPPTVSYEQYF	TGTGCCAGCTCACCTCCGACTGTATCCTACGAGCAGTACTTC
.	.	TRBJ2-2	TRBV4-1	CASSLRDISNTGELFF	TGCGCCAGCAGCCTCCGGGACATTTCGAACACCGGGGAGCTGTTTTTT
once	.	TRBJ1-5	TRBV5-5	CASSPGPHSGEPQHF	TGTGCCAGCAGCCCTGGGCCTCACAGCGGGGAGCCCCAGCATTTT
.	TRBD2	TRBJ2-7	TRBV10-3	CAIRTSGSEQYF	TGTGCCATCAGGACTAGCGGGAGCGAGCAGTACTTC
few	TRBD1	TRBJ1-2	TRBV10-1	CASRDRASNYGYTF	TGCGCCAGCAGGGACAGGGCCTCTAACTATGGCTACACCTTC
.	TRBD2	TRBJ2-2	TRBV14	CASSPGLVPFGPGELFF	TGTGCCAGCAGCCCGGGACTAGTTCCTTTCGGTCCCGGGGAGCTGTTTTTT
.	.	TRBJ2-7	TRBV18	CASSRREVDEQYF	TGTGCCAGCTCACGCAGGGAAGTTGACGAGCAGTACTTC
.	.	TRBJ2-2	TRBV7-2	CASSLSAAGELFF	TGTGCCAGCAGCTTATCGGCGGCCGGGGAGCTGTTTTTT
.	.	TRBJ2-6	TRBV4-2	CASSRRLSVSGANVLTF	TGTGCCAGCAGCCGGCGACTGTCCGTCTCTGGGGCCAACGTCCTGACTTTC
.	.	TRBJ2-3	TRBV6-1	CASSDQGGSTDTQYF	TGTGCCAGCAGTGACCAAGGAGGGAGCACAGATACGCAGTATTTT
.	TRBD2	TRBJ2-5	TRBV5-1	CASSLGLAGGWETQYF	TGCGCCAGCAGCCTGGGACTAGCGGGAGGATGGGAGACCCAGTACTTC
.	.	TRBJ1-1	TRBV18	CASSPGGMNTEAFF	TGTGCCAGCTCACCAGGGGGGATGAACACTGAAGCTTTCTTT
once	.	TRBJ1-5	TRBV7-9	CASSFGQYHVFYSNQPQHF	TGTGCCAGCAGCTTCGGACAGTATCACGTATTTTATAGCAATCAGCCCCAGCATTTT
once	.	TRBJ1-5	TRBV19	CASSISSAGVDGNQPQHF	TGTGCCAGTAGTATCTCCTCGGCAGGGGTAGACGGCAATCAGCCCCAGCATTTT
.	TRBD1	TRBJ1-1	TRBV10-3	CAISGQGNTEAFF	TGTGCCATCAGTGGACAGGGAAACACTGAAGCTTTCTTT
few	.	TRBJ2-3	TRBV5-1	CASSSGDTDTQYF	TGCGCCAGCAGCTCAGGGGACACAGATACGCAGTATTTT
.	.	TRBJ2-6	TRBV5-1	CASSWASGANVLTF	TGCGCCAGCAGCTGGGCTTCTGGGGCCAACGTCCTGACTTTC
few	TRBD1	TRBJ2-2	TRBV19	CASKQGANTGELFF	TGTGCCAGTAAGCAGGGGGCGAACACCGGGGAGCTGTTTTTT
.	TRBD2	TRBJ2-1	TRBV27	CASSLSRTSGSGNEQFF	TGTGCCAGCAGTTTAAGCCGGACTAGCGGGAGCGGCAATGAGCAGTTCTTC
.	.	TRBJ2-3	TRBV15	CATSRDRGGDTQYF	TGTGCCACCAGCAGAGATCGGGGTGGAGATACGCAGTATTTT
.	.	TRBJ2-3	TRBV4-2	CASRQGDGTDTQYF	TGTGCCAGCCGTCAGGGCGATGGGACAGATACGCAGTATTTT
.	TRBD1	TRBJ2-3	TRBV28	CASSFVDRAVDTQYF	TGTGCCAGCAGTTTCGTGGACAGGGCCGTAGATACGCAGTATTTT
.	TRBD1	TRBJ2-5	TRBV12-5	CASGCLLGDRAQETQYF	TGTGCTAGTGGTTGCCTCTTGGGGGACAGGGCCCAAGAGACCCAGTACTTC
.	TRBD1	TRBJ1-1	TRBV6-4	CASRRQGGNLNTEAFF	TGTGCCAGCAGGAGACAGGGGGGGAACTTGAACACTGAAGCTTTCTTT
.	TRBD1	TRBJ1-2	TRBV25-1	CASSESRTGGVYGYTF	TGTGCCAGCAGTGAATCCCGGACAGGGGGCGTCTATGGCTACACCTTC
.	TRBD1	TRBJ1-1	TRBV9	CASSGDRGHTEAFF	TGTGCCAGCAGCGGGGACAGGGGGCACACTGAAGCTTTCTTT
few	.	TRBJ1-1	TRBV10-3	CAIRRGNTEAFF	TGTGCCATCAGGCGGGGGAACACTGAAGCTTTCTTT
.	.	TRBJ2-7	TRBV6-1	CASRYMGGGSYEQYF	TGTGCCAGCAGGTATATGGGTGGCGGGTCTTACGAGCAGTACTTC
.	TRBD2	TRBJ2-1	TRBV19	CASSRTSGSYNEQFF	TGTGCCAGTAGTAGGACTAGCGGCTCCTACAATGAGCAGTTCTTC
.	.	TRBJ1-5	TRBV6-5	CASSYSGLGPNQPQHF	TGTGCCAGCAGTTACTCAGGCCTGGGGCCCAATCAGCCCCAGCATTTT
.	.	TRBJ1-2	TRBV5-6	CASSLVQAGYTF	TGTGCCAGCAGCTTGGTTCAGGCTGGCTACACCTTC
.	.	TRBJ1-5	TRBV19	CASSPQQGGNQPQHF	TGTGCCAGTAGTCCCCAGCAAGGGGGTAATCAGCCCCAGCATTTT
.	TRBD2	TRBJ2-1	TRBV11-2	CASNSPGLGYNEQFF	TGTGCCAGCAACTCGCCGGGACTAGGGTACAATGAGCAGTTCTTC
.	.	TRBJ1-2	TRBV5-1	CASSLVGGTEPTNYGYTF	TGCGCCAGCAGCTTGGTGGGCGGGACCGAACCCACTAACTATGGCTACACCTTC
.	TRBD2	TRBJ2-1	TRBV7-9	CASSLAGAEQFF	TGTGCCAGCAGCCTAGCGGGAGCTGAGCAGTTCTTC
.	.	TRBJ1-5	TRBV25-1	CASSDREDQPQHF	TGTGCCAGCAGTGACCGGGAAGATCAGCCCCAGCATTTT
once	.	TRBJ2-1	TRBV11-3	CASSLERGNEQFF	TGTGCCAGCAGCCTAGAACGAGGGAATGAGCAGTTCTTC
.	TRBD2	TRBJ2-1	TRBV19	CASGTSGIYNEQFF	TGTGCCAGCGGGACTAGCGGGATCTACAATGAGCAGTTCTTC
.	TRBD1	TRBJ1-2	TRBV2	CASSEQTGGSYGYTF	TGTGCCAGCAGTGAACAGACAGGGGGCTCCTATGGCTACACCTTC
.	TRBD1	TRBJ1-1	TRBV18	CASSPPGGTGKTVNTEAFF	TGTGCCAGCTCACCACCCGGTGGGACAGGGAAGACCGTGAACACTGAAGCTTTCTTT
.	.	TRBJ1-1	TRBV5-1	CASSLSGLNTEAFF	TGCGCCAGCAGCTTATCGGGGTTAAACACTGAAGCTTTCTTT
.	TRBD1	TRBJ2-7	TRBV6-5	CASSFGTGWEQYF	TGTGCCAGCAGTTTCGGGACAGGGTGGGAGCAGTACTTC
.	TRBD1	TRBJ2-7	TRBV19	CASSPKTGGESEQYF	TGTGCCAGTAGTCCCAAGACAGGGGGAGAGAGCGAGCAGTACTTC
.	.	TRBJ2-3	TRBV28	CASRATSYDTQYF	TGTGCCAGCAGAGCTACTAGTTACGATACGCAGTATTTT
.	TRBD2	TRBJ2-7	TRBV7-2	CASSLRGSGSDEQYF	TGTGCCAGCAGCCTGAGGGGTAGCGGGAGCGACGAGCAGTACTTC
.	.	TRBJ2-3	TRBV6-5	CASSYGDTQYF	TGTGCCAGCAGTTATGGCGATACGCAGTATTTT